What follows describes a single TCR beta chain. Per germline, CDR1 KGHSH and CDR2 LQKENI. With 3 bases removed from V and 0 bases from J, the gap between germline ends came to 6 bases. The CDR3 is 15 residues long. Original data processing: It was from reference gene primer amplification that nucleated cell counts were estimated. Here immunoSEQ multiplex PCR was the method, and the copy in TCRdb shows in-frame clones only, minus some. V and J calls and clone size are as listed in that table; D and trimming were resolved from the DNA. The sample lists approximately 130,000 clones; 75% to 90% were seen once. The data derive from a study of blood T cell repertoires in COVID-19. Study information: Both acute and convalescent COVID-19 samples were obtained from the United States, Italy and Spain.

The origin of this receptor is a woman aged 45-65 years who had recovered from COVID-19. The genes are TRBV18 and TRBJ2-6; D gene uncertain. Sample: peripheral blood. The CDR3: CASSPRNSGANVLTF. DNA for the CDR3: TGTGCCAGCTCACCCAGAAACTCTGGGGCCAACGTCCTGACTTTC.